The entry below gives a single TCR beta chain sequence along with its context. The CDR3 covers 14 residues. The germline gives CDR1 SEHNR, CDR2 FQNEAQ (reference sequence). Trimming left V 1 base short and J 3 bases short, with 9 bases between. Synthetic TCR analog templates were spiked into all PCRs individually. Generated by immunoSEQ multiplex PCR, the TCRdb table keeps only in-frame clones and is missing some. Here the sample spans 35,000 to 45,000 clones, 90% to 95% being singletons. These data are taken from a study of PD-L1 blockade in urothelial cancer. Study-level information: Blood drawn 3 weeks (second dose) and 6 weeks after treatment start was analyzed. T cell content in blood samples showed a median of 141,255.

The time point denotes: pretreatment peripheral blood. Sequencing was performed on PBMCs, taken around atezolizumab (anti-PD-L1) treatment. This rearrangement joins TRBV7-9 to TRBJ1-2; tentative D call: TRBD1 (5 bases). This sequence originates from a woman aged 60-75 years with urothelial cancer. This CDR3 is CASSLVLGDYGYTF. DNA for the CDR3: TGTGCCAGCAGCTTAGTTCTAGGGGACTATGGCTACACCTTC.